This is a list of T cell receptor beta chains from one sample in a study of cytomegalovirus exposure and HLA in healthy donors. TCRdb keeps only in-frame clones here, not all; method: immunoSEQ multiplex PCR. The sample consists of 100,000 to 150,000 clones, approximately 95% of them appearing once. The specimen was PBMCs. The receptors come from a man aged 18 to 30 in good health and CMV-seronegative. The CDR3 runs from the conserved cysteine through the conserved F or W. The D gene is left open where the match is weak. Size is stated for part of the rows, as once, few or many counts, or as a class when the clone is expanded.

V gene	D gene	J gene	CDR3 length	clone size	CDR3 DNA	CDR3 protein
TRBV13	TRBD2	TRBJ2-7	17	NA	TGTGCCAGCAGCCCGACCGGGACTAGCGGGACCGAGCACGAGCAGTACTTC	CASSPTGTSGTEHEQYF
TRBV2	TRBD2	TRBJ2-5	14	NA	TGTGCCAGCAAAGAAGGGACTAACCAAGAGACCCAGTACTTC	CASKEGTNQETQYF
TRBV4-3	NA	TRBJ2-7	13	NA	TGCGCCAGCAGTCAAGATAGGAGAGACCCTCAGTACTTC	CASSQDRRDPQYF
TRBV25-1	NA	TRBJ2-7	11	NA	TGTGCCAGCAGTGTAGGGGTTGGGCAGTACTTC	CASSVGVGQYF
TRBV30	TRBD2	TRBJ2-2	14	NA	TGTGCCTGGAGGGGGAGACTAGCATCAGGGGAGCTGTTTTTT	CAWRGRLASGELFF
TRBV10-3	TRBD2	TRBJ2-6	18	once	TGTGCCATCAGTGAGTCTGCACTAGCGGGAGCAGGGGCCAACGTCCTGACTTTC	CAISESALAGAGANVLTF
TRBV30	NA	TRBJ1-4	13	once	TGTGCCTGGTCACAGGGAAGTAATGAAAAACTGTTTTTT	CAWSQGSNEKLFF
TRBV7-9	NA	TRBJ1-3	13	NA	TGTGCCAGCAGCCCTACACGTGGAGGGAATATATATTTT	CASSPTRGGNIYF
TRBV25-1	TRBD1	TRBJ2-7	15	NA	TGTGCCAGCAGTCCGAGGGGGCAGAAGTCCTACGAGCAGTACTTC	CASSPRGQKSYEQYF
TRBV7-6	TRBD2	TRBJ2-7	14	NA	TGTGCCAGCAGCTTAGTACTAGCGGGAGACGAGCAGTACTTC	CASSLVLAGDEQYF
TRBV29-1	NA	TRBJ2-7	14	NA	TGCAGCGTTGCCTCGACAGGGGCGGGGGACGAGCAGTACTTC	CSVASTGAGDEQYF
TRBV10-3	NA	TRBJ2-7	13	NA	TGTGCCATCAGTGCACAGCCTTCCTACGAGCAGTACTTC	CAISAQPSYEQYF
TRBV28	TRBD2	TRBJ2-7	15	NA	TGTGCCAGCAGTCTCCACGGGACTAGCGGATACGAGCAGTACTTC	CASSLHGTSGYEQYF
TRBV5-1	TRBD2	TRBJ2-7	15	few	TGCGCCAGCAGCTTGACTAGCGGGAGCTCCTACGAGCAGTACTTC	CASSLTSGSSYEQYF
TRBV6-4	TRBD2	TRBJ2-1	19	NA	TGTGCCAGCAGTGACTGGGCGGGGCTAGCGGGAGTCACCTACAATGAGCAGTTCTTC	CASSDWAGLAGVTYNEQFF
TRBV5-1	TRBD1	TRBJ1-1	16	NA	TGCGCCAGCAGCTCCCCCGGGACAGGGCCGAACACTGAAGCTTTCTTT	CASSSPGTGPNTEAFF
TRBV30	NA	TRBJ1-1	16	NA	TGTGCCTGGAGAGGAACGAAACGCAGGGGTTTGGCTGAAGCTTTCTTT	CAWRGTKRRGLAEAFF
TRBV16	TRBD2	TRBJ2-1	17	NA	TGTGCCAGCAGCCACCCGAAGGGACTAGCGGTTTCCAATGAGCAGTTCTTC	CASSHPKGLAVSNEQFF
TRBV7-9	NA	TRBJ1-2	14	NA	TGTGCCAGCCGGAGCGGCACTGCTAACTATGGCTACACCTTC	CASRSGTANYGYTF
TRBV7-9	NA	TRBJ1-1	15	NA	TGTGCCAGCAGCTTAGTTGGGGGGATGGGTACTGAAGCTTTCTTT	CASSLVGGMGTEAFF
TRBV6-1	NA	TRBJ1-4	14	once	TGTGCCAGCATTCAAGGGACTCTTAATGAAAAACTGTTTTTT	CASIQGTLNEKLFF
TRBV16	TRBD1	TRBJ2-3	15	NA	TGTGCCAGCAGCCCCTCGGGACAGGGGACAGATACGCAGTATTTT	CASSPSGQGTDTQYF
TRBV19	TRBD2	TRBJ2-7	15	NA	TGTGCCAGTAGTACCCCTCTAGCGGGAGGGTACGAGCAGTACTTC	CASSTPLAGGYEQYF
TRBV30	NA	TRBJ1-5	14	NA	TGTGCCTGGAGTGTAGGCCTTAGGAGTCAGCCCCAGCATTTT	CAWSVGLRSQPQHF
TRBV11-3	NA	TRBJ1-3	16	NA	TGTGCCAGCAGCTTAAGAGCGGGGAGCTCTGGAAACACCATATATTTT	CASSLRAGSSGNTIYF
TRBV11-3	TRBD2	TRBJ2-1	15	NA	TGTGCCAGCAGCCCTCGGACTAGCGGGAGTGGTGAGCAGTTCTTC	CASSPRTSGSGEQFF